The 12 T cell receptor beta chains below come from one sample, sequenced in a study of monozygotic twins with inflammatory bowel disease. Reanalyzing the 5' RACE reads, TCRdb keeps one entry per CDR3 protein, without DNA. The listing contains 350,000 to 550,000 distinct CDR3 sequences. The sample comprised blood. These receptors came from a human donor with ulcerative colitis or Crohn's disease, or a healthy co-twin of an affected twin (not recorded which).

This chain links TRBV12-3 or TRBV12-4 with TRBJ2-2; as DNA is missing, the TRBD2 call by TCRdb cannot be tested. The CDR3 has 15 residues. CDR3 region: CASSSGRGNTGELFF.

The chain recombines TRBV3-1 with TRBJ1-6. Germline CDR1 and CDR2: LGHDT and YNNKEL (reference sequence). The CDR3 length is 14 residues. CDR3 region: CASSPASYNSPLHF.

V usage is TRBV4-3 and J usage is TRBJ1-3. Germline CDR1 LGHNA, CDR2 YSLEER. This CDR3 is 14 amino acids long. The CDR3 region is CASSQVRNGNTIYF.

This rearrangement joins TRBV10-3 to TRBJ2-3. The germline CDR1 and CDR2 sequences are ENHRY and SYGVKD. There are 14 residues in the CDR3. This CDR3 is CAISEGHRTDTQYF.

CDR3 in amino acids: CASSGRSYNEQFF. The rearrangement links TRBV7-9 to TRBJ2-1. Germline CDR1 and CDR2: SEHNR and FQNEAQ (reference sequence). CDR3 length: 13 residues.

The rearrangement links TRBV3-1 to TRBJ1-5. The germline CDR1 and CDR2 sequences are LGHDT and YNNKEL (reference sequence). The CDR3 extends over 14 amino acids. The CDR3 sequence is CASSQDQGVQPQHF.

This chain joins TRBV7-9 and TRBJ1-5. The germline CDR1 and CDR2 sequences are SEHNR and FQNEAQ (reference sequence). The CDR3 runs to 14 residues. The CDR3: CASSSITGGQPQHF.

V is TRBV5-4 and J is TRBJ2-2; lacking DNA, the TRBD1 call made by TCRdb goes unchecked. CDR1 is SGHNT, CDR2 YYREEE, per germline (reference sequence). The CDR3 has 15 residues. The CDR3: CASTGGQLSTGELFF.

This CDR3 is CASTRQGVAYGYTF. The chain joins TRBV6-6 to TRBJ1-2; no DNA is available, so the TRBD1 call from TCRdb remains unchecked. The CDR3 length is 14 residues. The germline V gene has CDR1 MNHNY and CDR2 SVGAGI (reference sequence).

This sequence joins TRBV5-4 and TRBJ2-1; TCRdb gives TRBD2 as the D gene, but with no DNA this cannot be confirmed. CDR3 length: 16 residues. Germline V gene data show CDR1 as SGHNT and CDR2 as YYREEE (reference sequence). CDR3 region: CASSLAGGISYNEQFF.

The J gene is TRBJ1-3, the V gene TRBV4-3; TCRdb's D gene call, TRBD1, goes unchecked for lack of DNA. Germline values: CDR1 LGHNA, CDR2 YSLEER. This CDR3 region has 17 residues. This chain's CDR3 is CASSQGLSGQAGNTIYF.

CDR3 sequence reads: CSARDSSGRITDTQYF. V is TRBV20-1 and J is TRBJ2-3; the TRBD2 assignment by TCRdb is unverifiable without DNA. This CDR3 is built from 16 residues. CDR1 and CDR2 from the germline V gene are DFQATT and SNEGSKA (reference sequence).